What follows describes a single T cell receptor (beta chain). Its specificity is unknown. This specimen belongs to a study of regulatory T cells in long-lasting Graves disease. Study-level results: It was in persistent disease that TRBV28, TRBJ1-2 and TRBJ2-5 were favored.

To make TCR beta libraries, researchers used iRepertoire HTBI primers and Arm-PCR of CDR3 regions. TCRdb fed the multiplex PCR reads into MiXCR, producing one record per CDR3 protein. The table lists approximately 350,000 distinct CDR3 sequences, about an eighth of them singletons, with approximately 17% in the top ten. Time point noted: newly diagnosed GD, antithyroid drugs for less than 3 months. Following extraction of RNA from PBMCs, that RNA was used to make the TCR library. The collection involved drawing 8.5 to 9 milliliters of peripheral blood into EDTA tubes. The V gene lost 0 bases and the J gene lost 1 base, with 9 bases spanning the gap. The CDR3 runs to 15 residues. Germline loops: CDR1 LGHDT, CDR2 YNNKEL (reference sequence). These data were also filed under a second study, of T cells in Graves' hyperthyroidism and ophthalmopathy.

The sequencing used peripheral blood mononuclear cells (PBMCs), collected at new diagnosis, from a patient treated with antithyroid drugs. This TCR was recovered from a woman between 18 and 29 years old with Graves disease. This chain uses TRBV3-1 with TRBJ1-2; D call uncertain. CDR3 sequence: CASSQESPLNYGYTF. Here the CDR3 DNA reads TGTGCCAGCAGCCAAGAGAGTCCACTTAACTATGGCTACACCTTC. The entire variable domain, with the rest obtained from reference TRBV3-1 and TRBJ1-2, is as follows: DTAVSQTPKYLVTQMGNDKSIKCEQNLGHDTMYWYKQDSKKFLKIMFSYNNKELIINETVPNRFSPKSPDKAHLNLHINSLELGDSAVYFCASSQESPLNYGYTFGSGTRLTVV.